The present T cell receptor (beta chain) was sequenced within a study of shared clonotypes between healthy human individuals. Generated by immunoSEQ multiplex PCR, the TCRdb table keeps only in-frame clones and is missing some. Of 1.6 million or so clones listed, roughly 96% are singletons. Comments on this clone: Antigen: not known. Distinct nucleotide sequences in the sample also encode this CDR3.

Study results and caveats: Between a few donors, naive CD4 clonotypes were shared at a level of about 5%. Relative to memory subsets, naive subsets generally showed larger estimated richness.

This CDR3 has 14 amino acids. The V gene's germline CDR1 is SGHTA and CDR2 FQGNSA. With V trimmed by 3 bases and J by 1 base, 1 base remained unmatched. This sequence originates from a man between 25 and 39 years old in good health. The material sequenced was naive CD4+ T cells sorted from blood. Stated subset: CD45RA+ positively selected. This rearrangement joins TRBV7-2 to TRBJ2-7; 9 bases line up with TRBD2. CDR3 sequence reads: CASSLTSGSYEQYF. DNA of the CDR3: TGTGCCAGCAGCTTGACTAGCGGTTCCTACGAGCAGTACTTC.